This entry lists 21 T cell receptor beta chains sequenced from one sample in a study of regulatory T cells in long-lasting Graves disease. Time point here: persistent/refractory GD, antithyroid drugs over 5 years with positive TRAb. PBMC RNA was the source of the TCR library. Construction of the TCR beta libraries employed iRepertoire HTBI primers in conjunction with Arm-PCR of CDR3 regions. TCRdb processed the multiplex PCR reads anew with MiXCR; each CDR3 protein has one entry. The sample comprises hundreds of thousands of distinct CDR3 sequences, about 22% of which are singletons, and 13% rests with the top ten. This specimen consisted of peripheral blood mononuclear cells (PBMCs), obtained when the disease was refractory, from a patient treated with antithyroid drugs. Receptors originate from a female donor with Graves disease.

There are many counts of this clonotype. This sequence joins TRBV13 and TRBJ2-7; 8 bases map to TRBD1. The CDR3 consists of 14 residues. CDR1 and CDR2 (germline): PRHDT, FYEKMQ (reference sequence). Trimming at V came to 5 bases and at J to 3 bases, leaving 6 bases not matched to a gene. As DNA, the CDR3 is TGTGCCAGCAGCGCAGGACAGGGAAACTACGAGCAGTACTTC. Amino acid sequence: CASSAGQGNYEQYF.

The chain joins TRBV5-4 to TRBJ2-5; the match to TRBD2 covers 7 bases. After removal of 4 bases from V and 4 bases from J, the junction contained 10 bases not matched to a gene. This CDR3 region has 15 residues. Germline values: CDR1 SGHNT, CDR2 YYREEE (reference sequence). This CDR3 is CASSPSGGGRETQYF. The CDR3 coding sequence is TGTGCCAGCAGCCCTTCCGGGGGAGGGCGAGAGACCCAGTACTTC.

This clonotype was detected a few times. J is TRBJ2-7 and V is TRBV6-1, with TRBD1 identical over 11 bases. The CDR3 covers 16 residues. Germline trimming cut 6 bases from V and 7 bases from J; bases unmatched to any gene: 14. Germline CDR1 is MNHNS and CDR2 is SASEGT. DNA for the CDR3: TGTGCCAGCAGGCGCCCGCCTGGACAGGGGGCAGGTGAGCAGTACTTC. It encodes CASRRPPGQGAGEQYF.

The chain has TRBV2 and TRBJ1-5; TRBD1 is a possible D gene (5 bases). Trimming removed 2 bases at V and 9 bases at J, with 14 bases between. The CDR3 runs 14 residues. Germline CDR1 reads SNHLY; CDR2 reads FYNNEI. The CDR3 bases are TGTGCCAGCAGTGAACGTGGGGGGTCGTGGCCCCAGCATTTT. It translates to CASSERGGSWPQHF.

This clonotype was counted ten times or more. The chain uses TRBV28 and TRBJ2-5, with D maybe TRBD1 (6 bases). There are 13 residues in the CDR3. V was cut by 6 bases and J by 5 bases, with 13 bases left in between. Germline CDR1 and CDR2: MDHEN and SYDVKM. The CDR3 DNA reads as TGTGCCAGCAGCTCTGGGGGCGGCGAGACCCAGTACTTC. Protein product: CASSSGGGETQYF.

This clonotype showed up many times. CDR3: CAISESGGETQYF. CDR3 DNA sequence: TGTGCCATCAGTGAGTCCGGGGGAGAGACCCAGTACTTC. The chain has TRBV10-3 and TRBJ2-5, with D perhaps TRBD2 (6 bases). Germline V gene sequence: CDR1 ENHRY, CDR2 SYGVKD. V lost 0 bases to trimming and J lost 4 bases, with 6 bases between them. The CDR3 covers 13 residues.

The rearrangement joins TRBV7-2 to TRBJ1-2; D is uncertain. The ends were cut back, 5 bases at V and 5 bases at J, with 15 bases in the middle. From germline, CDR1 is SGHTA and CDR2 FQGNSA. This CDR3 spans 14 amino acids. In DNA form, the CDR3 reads TGTGCCAGCAGCGAGATAGGGAGCTTGTATGGCTACACCTTC. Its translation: CASSEIGSLYGYTF.

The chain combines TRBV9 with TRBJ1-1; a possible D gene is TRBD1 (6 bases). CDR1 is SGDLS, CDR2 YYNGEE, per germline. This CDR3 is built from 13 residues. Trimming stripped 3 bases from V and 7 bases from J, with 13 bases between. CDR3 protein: CASSASGADEAFF. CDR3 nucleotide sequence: TGTGCCAGCAGCGCCTCGGGGGCCGATGAAGCTTTCTTT.

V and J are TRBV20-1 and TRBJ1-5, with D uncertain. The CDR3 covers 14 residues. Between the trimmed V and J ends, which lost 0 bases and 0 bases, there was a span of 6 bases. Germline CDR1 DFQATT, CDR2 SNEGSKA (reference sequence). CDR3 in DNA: TGCAGTGCTAGAGACCTGAATAGCAATCAGCCCCAGCATTTT. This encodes CSARDLNSNQPQHF.

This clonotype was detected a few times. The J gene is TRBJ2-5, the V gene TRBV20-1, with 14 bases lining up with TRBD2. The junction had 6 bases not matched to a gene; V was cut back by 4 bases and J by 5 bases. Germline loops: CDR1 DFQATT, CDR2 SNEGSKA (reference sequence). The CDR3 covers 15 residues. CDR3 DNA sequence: TGCAGTGCTAAGGGGACTAGCGGGGGCGAGGAGACCCAGTACTTC. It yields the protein CSAKGTSGGEETQYF.

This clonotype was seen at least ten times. The CDR3 spells CSASGDREGYTF. The CDR3 DNA sequence: TGCAGTGCGAGTGGGGACAGGGAGGGCTACACCTTC. The chain uses TRBV20-1 and TRBJ1-2; 9 bases line up with TRBD1. The V gene's germline CDR1 is DFQATT and CDR2 SNEGSKA (reference sequence). The trim removed 6 bases at V and 8 bases at J, leaving 7 bases unmatched. CDR3 length equals 12 residues.

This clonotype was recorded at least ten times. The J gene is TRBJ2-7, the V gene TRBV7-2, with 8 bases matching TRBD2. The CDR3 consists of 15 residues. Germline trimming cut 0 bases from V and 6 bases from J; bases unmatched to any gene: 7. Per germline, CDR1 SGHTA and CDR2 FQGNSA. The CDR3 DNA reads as TGTGCCAGCAGCTTAGCAGGGGCCACTAGCGGCGAGCAGTACTTC. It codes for CASSLAGATSGEQYF.

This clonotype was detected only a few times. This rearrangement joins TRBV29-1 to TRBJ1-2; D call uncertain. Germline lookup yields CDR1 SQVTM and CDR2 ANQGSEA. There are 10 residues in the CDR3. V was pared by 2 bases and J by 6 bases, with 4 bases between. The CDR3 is CSVEMNGYTF. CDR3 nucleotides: TGCAGCGTTGAAATGAATGGCTACACCTTC.

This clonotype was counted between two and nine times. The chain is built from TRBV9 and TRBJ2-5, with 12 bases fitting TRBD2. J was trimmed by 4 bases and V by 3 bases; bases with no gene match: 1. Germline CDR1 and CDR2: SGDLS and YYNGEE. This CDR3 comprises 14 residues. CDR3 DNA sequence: TGTGCCAGCAGCGCTAGCGGGAGGGGAGAGACCCAGTACTTC. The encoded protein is CASSASGRGETQYF.

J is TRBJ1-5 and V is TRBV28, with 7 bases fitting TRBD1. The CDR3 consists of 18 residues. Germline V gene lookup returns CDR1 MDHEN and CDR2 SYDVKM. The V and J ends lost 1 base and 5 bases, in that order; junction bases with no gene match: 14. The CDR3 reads CASSLYMPGRGLYQPQHF. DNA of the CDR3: TGTGCCAGCAGTTTATATATGCCTGGGAGGGGGCTGTATCAGCCCCAGCATTTT.

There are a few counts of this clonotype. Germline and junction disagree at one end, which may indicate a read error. The CDR3 protein is CASTLGVFSGRAQETQYF. DNA for the CDR3: TGTGCCAGCACCTTAGGGGTGTTTAGCGGGAGGGCTCAAGAGACCCAGTACTTC. This rearrangement joins TRBV7-9 to TRBJ2-5, with TRBD2 matching over 11 bases. Germline V gene sequence: CDR1 SEHNR, CDR2 FQNEAQ (reference sequence). This CDR3 has 18 residues.

The CDR3 is CASHPRGSLMDEQFF. For the CDR3, the DNA is TGTGCCAGCCACCCGAGGGGTAGTTTAATGGATGAGCAGTTCTTC. The rearrangement joins TRBV28 to TRBJ2-1; D tentatively fits TRBD1 or TRBD2 (5 bases each). Germline values: CDR1 MDHEN, CDR2 SYDVKM. V was trimmed by 8 bases and J by 8 bases, leaving 22 bases between them. This CDR3 region has 15 residues.

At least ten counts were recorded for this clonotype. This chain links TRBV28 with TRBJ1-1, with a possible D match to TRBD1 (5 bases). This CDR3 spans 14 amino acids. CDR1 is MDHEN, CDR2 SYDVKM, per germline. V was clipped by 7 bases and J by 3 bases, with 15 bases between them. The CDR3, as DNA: TGTGCCAGCAACCTGGGTTTAGGGGACACTGAAGCTTTCTTT. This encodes CASNLGLGDTEAFF. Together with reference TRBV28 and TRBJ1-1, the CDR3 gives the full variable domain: DVKVTQSSRYLVKRTGEKVFLECVQDMDHENMFWYRQDPGLGLRLIYFSYDVKMKEKGDIPEGYSVSREKKERFSLILESASTNQTSMYLCASNLGLGDTEAFFGQGTRLTVV.

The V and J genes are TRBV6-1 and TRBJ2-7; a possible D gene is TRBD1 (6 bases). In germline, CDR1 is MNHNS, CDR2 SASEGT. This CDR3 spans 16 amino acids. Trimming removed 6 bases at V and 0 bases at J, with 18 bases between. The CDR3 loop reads CASSPRGQGSSYEQYF. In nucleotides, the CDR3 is TGTGCCAGCAGCCCCCGTGGGCAGGGGTCCTCCTACGAGCAGTACTTC.

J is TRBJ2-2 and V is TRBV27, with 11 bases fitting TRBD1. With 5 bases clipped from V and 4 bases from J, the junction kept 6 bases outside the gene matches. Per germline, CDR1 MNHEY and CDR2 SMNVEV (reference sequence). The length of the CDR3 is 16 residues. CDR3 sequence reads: CASSPRTGGSTGELFF. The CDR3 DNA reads TGTGCCAGCAGTCCTCGGACAGGGGGCAGCACCGGGGAGCTGTTTTTT.

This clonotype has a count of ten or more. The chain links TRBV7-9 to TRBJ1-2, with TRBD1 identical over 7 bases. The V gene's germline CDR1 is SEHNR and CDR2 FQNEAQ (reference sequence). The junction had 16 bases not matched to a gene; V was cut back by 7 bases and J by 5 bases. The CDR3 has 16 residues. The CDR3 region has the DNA TGTGCCAGCAAACTAAAGCTGGGGACAGTCGATTATGGCTACACCTTC. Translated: CASKLKLGTVDYGYTF.